The 27 T cell receptor beta chains below were found in one sample sequenced in a study of neoadjuvant nivolumab and ipilimumab in lung cancer. Only in-frame clones appear in the TCRdb table, and some are missing; sequencing was by immunoSEQ multiplex PCR. The table records thousands of clones, approximately 80% of them present only once. Sequences were derived from tumor tissue, sampled after neoadjuvant nivolumab, alone or with ipilimumab, at or shortly before surgery. The origin of the receptors is an adult with non-small cell lung cancer.

This clone was detected once. V and J are TRBV7-6 and TRBJ1-2; D not resolved. The V end was cut by 1 base, the J end by 1 base, with 7 bases between. Germline V gene sequence: CDR1 SGHVS, CDR2 FNYEAQ. The CDR3 has 14 residues. The CDR3 loop is CASSLGPGNYGYTF. The CDR3 bases are TGTGCCAGCAGCTTAGGGCCCGGTAACTATGGCTACACCTTC.

This clone was observed a single time. The chain is built from TRBV18 and TRBJ2-5; D is perhaps TRBD1 or TRBD2 (6 bases each). The CDR3 runs to 14 residues. V dropped 0 bases and J dropped 5 bases, with 10 bases sitting between them. Germline loops: CDR1 KGHSH, CDR2 LQKENI. CDR3 nucleotide sequence: TGTGCCAGCTCACCACCGGGGGGCAGTGAGACCCAGTACTTC. Translating gives CASSPPGGSETQYF.

The V gene is TRBV4-2, the J gene TRBJ2-7; tentatively, D is TRBD1 or TRBD2 (5 bases each). The CDR3 consists of 14 residues. In germline, CDR1 is LGHNA, CDR2 YNFKEQ. Trimming pared 0 bases from V and 7 bases from J, leaving 13 bases between. CDR3 in DNA: TGTGCCAGCAGCCAAGAAACAGGCACGGGAGAGCAGTACTTC. Its protein is CASSQETGTGEQYF.

This clone was seen more than once but under ten times. CDR3 DNA sequence: TGTGCCAGCAGCTTAGGCCTAAGGTGGGGACAGGGGTATGCTGGCTACACCTTC. It specifies CASSLGLRWGQGYAGYTF. The chain recombines TRBV13 with TRBJ1-2, with 10 bases matching TRBD1. CDR3 size: 18 residues. CDR1 and CDR2 from the germline V gene are PRHDT and FYEKMQ (reference sequence). With 0 bases clipped from V and 7 bases from J, the junction kept 14 bases outside the gene matches. Supplemented by reference TRBV13 and TRBJ1-2, the full variable domain reads AAGVIQSPRHLIKEKRETATLKCYPIPRHDTVYWYQQGPGQDPQFLISFYEKMQSDKGSIPDRFSAQQFSDYHSELNMSSLELGDSALYFCASSLGLRWGQGYAGYTFGSGTRLTVV.

The rearrangement links TRBV13 to TRBJ2-3, with 10 bases identical to TRBD2. Germline V gives CDR1 PRHDT, CDR2 FYEKMQ (reference sequence). With V trimmed by 0 bases and J by 0 bases, 9 bases remained unmatched. The CDR3 covers 19 residues. The CDR3 protein is CASSLGLAGYLRSTDTQYF. CDR3 nucleotides: TGTGCCAGCAGCTTAGGACTAGCGGGATACCTTAGAAGCACAGATACGCAGTATTTT.

This clone occurred once. V and J are TRBV6-5 and TRBJ1-2; D unclear. This CDR3 spans 13 amino acids. Trimming removed 6 bases from V and 5 bases from J, with 13 bases in between. Germline loops: CDR1 MNHEY, CDR2 SVGAGI. The CDR3 here is CASSLDSFYGYTF. The CDR3 region has the DNA TGTGCCAGCAGCCTCGATTCCTTTTATGGCTACACCTTC.

The genes are TRBV7-9 and TRBJ2-1; D assignment may be TRBD1 or TRBD2 (5 bases each). The germline gives CDR1 SEHNR, CDR2 FQNEAQ (reference sequence). Trimming removed 1 base at V and 8 bases at J, with 12 bases between. The CDR3 spans 14 residues. The CDR3 DNA follows: TGTGCCAGCAGCTTAGAATGGGGGATCGATGAGCAGTTCTTC. Encoded protein: CASSLEWGIDEQFF.

The chain's CDR3 is CATKTGDLNTEAFF. Written as DNA, the CDR3 is TGTGCCACCAAAACGGGGGACCTAAACACTGAAGCTTTCTTT. The chain employs TRBV28 and TRBJ1-1, with a tentative D call TRBD1 (5 bases). V gave up 10 bases and J gave up 2 bases, with 17 bases separating them. The CDR3 runs 14 residues. Germline CDR1 MDHEN, CDR2 SYDVKM.

The genes are TRBV7-9 and TRBJ2-7; D remains unclear. Deletions cut 3 bases from V and 3 bases from J, with 6 bases between. This CDR3 spans 12 amino acids. Germline CDR1 is SEHNR and CDR2 is FQNEAQ (reference sequence). In DNA, the CDR3 is TGTGCCAGCAGCTTTGGCAGCTACGAGCAGTACTTC. Amino acid sequence: CASSFGSYEQYF. The full variable domain, rest sourced from reference TRBV7-9 and TRBJ2-7, is DTGVSQNPRHKITKRGQNVTFRCDPISEHNRLYWYRQTLGQGPEFLTYFQNEAQLEKSRLLSDRFSAERPKGSFSTLEIQRTEQGDSAMYLCASSFGSYEQYFGPGTRLTVT.

The genes are TRBV6-1 and TRBJ1-5, with TRBD1 matching 7 bases. This CDR3 spans 15 amino acids. V trimming: 0 bases; J trimming: 6 bases; junction bases outside the gene matches: 5. Looked up from germline, CDR1 is MNHNS and CDR2 is SASEGT. CDR3: CASSEAQTGPQPQHF. The CDR3 DNA is TGTGCCAGCAGTGAAGCTCAGACAGGGCCTCAGCCCCAGCATTTT.

The chain joins TRBV7-6 to TRBJ2-3, with TRBD1 identical over 11 bases. CDR3 length equals 15 residues. Germline V gene sequence: CDR1 SGHVS, CDR2 FNYEAQ. V shed 2 bases and J 5 bases; nucleotides not matched to a gene: 3. The CDR3 sequence is CASSLRDRGGDTQYF. Written as DNA, the CDR3 is TGTGCCAGCAGCTTAAGGGACAGGGGGGGAGATACGCAGTATTTT.

This clone occurred once. This chain connects TRBV10-2 to TRBJ2-1; 13 bases map to TRBD2. Germline CDR1 WSHSY, CDR2 SAAADI. V shed 0 bases and J 10 bases; nucleotides not matched to a gene: 9. The CDR3 is 17 residues long. This CDR3 reads CASSESGLAGQRKEQFF. CDR3 coding DNA: TGCGCCAGCAGTGAGTCGGGACTAGCGGGACAACGAAAGGAGCAGTTCTTC.

The chain carries TRBV7-9 and TRBJ1-2, with D possibly TRBD1 on 5 matching bases. The V gene lost 0 bases and the J gene lost 8 bases, with 16 bases spanning the gap. CDR1 is SEHNR, CDR2 FQNEAQ, per germline (reference sequence). The CDR3 length is 15 residues. The CDR3 region has the DNA TGTGCCAGCAGCTTAGCGGAGGCAGGGTCGAGAGGCTACACCTTC. It specifies CASSLAEAGSRGYTF.

The chain couples TRBV5-4 to TRBJ2-7; 10 bases are a match to TRBD1. The CDR3 loop spans 13 amino acids. From germline, CDR1 is SGHNT and CDR2 YYREEE (reference sequence). Trimming removed 3 bases from V and 5 bases from J; junction bases left unmatched: 2. Here the CDR3 reads CASSWGQGNEQYF. CDR3 DNA sequence: TGTGCCAGCAGCTGGGGACAGGGGAACGAGCAGTACTTC.

This chain uses TRBV6-5 with TRBJ2-7; TRBD1 aligns across 9 bases. The CDR3 runs to 16 residues. V dropped 3 bases and J dropped 3; count of bases not matched to a gene: 9. Germline V gene data show CDR1 as MNHEY and CDR2 as SVGAGI. The CDR3 is CASSYSLGTGFYEQYF. The CDR3, as DNA: TGTGCCAGCAGTTATAGCCTCGGGACAGGGTTCTACGAGCAGTACTTC.

This clone was detected only once. The J gene is TRBJ2-2, the V gene TRBV7-9; unclear D gene. The ends were cut back, 4 bases at V and 4 bases at J, with 10 bases in the middle. The CDR3 is made up of 14 amino acids. From germline, CDR1 is SEHNR and CDR2 FQNEAQ (reference sequence). The DNA of the CDR3 is TGTGCCAGCAGCTCCCGGACCCTCACCGGGGAGCTGTTTTTT. Amino acid sequence: CASSSRTLTGELFF.

The rearrangement joins TRBV29-1 to TRBJ1-1, with 7 bases lining up with TRBD1. Trimming cost V 3 bases and J 11 bases; bases outside gene matches: 12. CDR3 length: 13 amino acids. Germline CDR1 and CDR2: SQVTM and ANQGSEA. The CDR3 nucleotides are TGCAGCGTTGACTCCGGACAGGTTCGGGGGGCTTTCTTT. Protein product: CSVDSGQVRGAFF.

The chain couples TRBV18 to TRBJ2-5; 7 bases are a match to TRBD2. TRBJ2-7 matches the DNA end more closely, so the J call is doubtful. The CDR3 covers 16 residues. The V gene's germline CDR1 is KGHSH and CDR2 LQKENI. CDR3 sequence reads: CASSPYGTNASYEQYF. CDR3 bases: TGTGCCAGCTCACCGTACGGGACTAACGCCTCCTACGAGCAGTACTTC.

The gene calls are TRBV21-1 and TRBJ1-5. TRBV21-1 is flagged as a pseudogene. The CDR3 length is 16 residues. CDR3 nucleotide sequence: TGTGCCAGCAGCAATGGTGGCAGAGAAAGCAATCAGCCCCAGCATTTT. As protein: CASSNGGRESNQPQHF.

This clone was recorded once. This chain uses TRBV6-5 with TRBJ1-1, with no clear D. V was cut by 4 bases and J by 5 bases, with 5 bases left in between. CDR1 MNHEY and CDR2 SVGAGI come from the germline V gene. This CDR3 is built from 11 residues. The CDR3 region is CASSLGTEAFF. The CDR3 DNA reads TGTGCCAGCAGTTTGGGGACTGAAGCTTTCTTT.

The chain recombines TRBV2 with TRBJ2-5, with D hard to call. V lost 9 bases and J lost 5, with 16 bases in between. Germline V lookup: CDR1 SNHLY, CDR2 FYNNEI. This CDR3 has 13 amino acids. The DNA for the CDR3 is TGTGCCAGTTTTGATCTTTTGGGGGAGACCCAGTACTTC. Its translation is CASFDLLGETQYF.

The genes are TRBV28 and TRBJ2-3; D is possibly TRBD2 (5 bases). The CDR3 extends over 15 amino acids. Looked up from germline, CDR1 is MDHEN and CDR2 is SYDVKM. Trimming cost V 1 base and J 0 bases, with 8 bases left between them. Here the CDR3 reads CASSLFWTSTDTQYF. Here the CDR3 DNA reads TGTGCCAGCAGTTTATTCTGGACTAGCACAGATACGCAGTATTTT.

The chain employs TRBV10-2 and TRBJ2-7; a weak D match, TRBD1 (5 bases). Trimming removed 1 base from V and 4 bases from J, with 11 bases in between. Germline V CDR1 and CDR2: WSHSY, SAAADI. The length of the CDR3 is 14 residues. In nucleotides, the CDR3 is TGCGCCAGCAGTGAGTGGGGCTCCTGGTACGAGCAGTACTTC. Translated, it gives CASSEWGSWYEQYF.

CDR3 region: CASSLLRGSSYEQYF. CDR3 sequence (DNA): TGTGCCAGCAGCCTCCTACGGGGCAGTTCCTACGAGCAGTACTTC. The V and J genes are TRBV11-1 and TRBJ2-7; the D gene could be TRBD1 or TRBD2 (5 bases each). Per the germline V gene, CDR1 is SGHAT and CDR2 is FQDESV (reference sequence). V was cut by 5 bases and J by 1 base, with 15 bases left in between. The CDR3 has 15 residues.

This chain links TRBV2 with TRBJ2-7; the D gene is possibly TRBD2 (5 bases). The CDR3 consists of 11 residues. From germline, CDR1 is SNHLY and CDR2 FYNNEI. Trimming shortened V by 3 bases and J by 6 bases, and 6 bases separated the two germline ends. The CDR3, as DNA: TGTGCCAGCAGTGACGGAGGCGAGCAGTACTTC. Its translation is CASSDGGEQYF.

CDR3 loop: CASSYEYRCGVDTQYF. For the CDR3, the DNA is TGTGCCAGCAGTTACGAGTATAGGTGCGGAGTAGATACGCAGTATTTT. The chain carries TRBV6-7 and TRBJ2-3; unclear D gene. TRBV6-7 is flagged as an ORF with uncertain function. The CDR3 totals 16 residues. V dropped 2 bases and J dropped 5 bases, with 17 bases sitting between them.

V and J are TRBV5-4 and TRBJ1-5; D perhaps matches TRBD1 (5 bases). Germline-derived CDR1 and CDR2 are SGHNT and YYREEE (reference sequence). The CDR3 extends over 12 amino acids. V was cut by 4 bases and J by 7 bases, with 9 bases left in between. This CDR3 reads CASSRDEQPQHF. Here the CDR3 DNA reads TGTGCCAGCAGCCGGGACGAACAGCCCCAGCATTTT.